The 27 T cell receptor beta chains presented below share a single source sample, sequenced in a study of cytomegalovirus exposure and HLA in healthy donors (dated by TCRdb to 2015 to 2018). The method behind the library was the immunoSEQ multiplex PCR assay. For the multiplex PCR, a mixture combining 60 forward primers for TCR Vbeta segments and 13 reverse primers for TCR Jbeta segments was used. The immuneACCESS repertoire file appears here via TCRdb, limited to in-frame rearrangements. These files lack a portion of the clones; in checked studies, under half of the deficit traces to unresolved V genes, and the cause of the others is not known. This sample lists 81,000 or so clones; 65% to 80% were detected once. The ten largest clones take up around 4.2% of the sample. Sequences were obtained from PBMCs. These receptor sequences come from a man aged 55 to 69 in good health and CMV-seronegative.

The rearrangement joins TRBV4-1 to TRBJ2-5, with 8 bases identical to TRBD1. There are 17 residues in the CDR3. Trimming removed 6 bases from V and 1 base from J; junction bases left unmatched: 13. Germline values: CDR1 MGHRA, CDR2 YSYEKL. CDR3 coding DNA: TGCGCCAGCAGTTCAGGGCGTGACAGGGGAACCCAAGAGACCCAGTACTTC. It specifies CASSSGRDRGTQETQYF.

The V gene is TRBV6-1, the J gene TRBJ1-5, with TRBD1 matching 10 bases. CDR3 length: 15 amino acids. Germline-derived CDR1 and CDR2 are MNHNS and SASEGT. The junction had 6 bases not matched to a gene; V was cut back by 6 bases and J by 4 bases. The CDR3 bases are TGTGCCAGCAGAAGGGACAGGGGATCAAATCAGCCCCAGCATTTT. Its protein product is CASRRDRGSNQPQHF.

V gene TRBV2 combines with J gene TRBJ2-3, with TRBD1 matching over 10 bases. The germline gives CDR1 SNHLY, CDR2 FYNNEI. The CDR3 totals 14 residues. J was trimmed by 0 bases and V by 8 bases; bases with no gene match: 2. The CDR3 DNA is TGTGCCAGCCGGGGACAGGGGAGCACAGATACGCAGTATTTT. Its translation: CASRGQGSTDTQYF. Full variable domain (outside the CDR3, taken from reference TRBV2 and TRBJ2-3): EPEVTQTPSHQVTQMGQEVILRCVPISNHLYFYWYRQILGQKVEFLVSFYNNEISEKSEIFDDQFSVERPDGSNFTLKIRSTKLEDSAMYFCASRGQGSTDTQYFGPGTRLTVL.

The rearrangement joins TRBV4-1 to TRBJ2-3; 11 bases line up with TRBD2. CDR1 is MGHRA, CDR2 YSYEKL, per germline. The CDR3 is 18 residues long. V shed 0 bases, J shed 11 bases, and the junction held 16 bases outside the gene matches. CDR3 in amino acids: CASSQDLTNRLAGGKQYF. The CDR3 bases are TGCGCCAGCAGCCAAGATCTTACTAACCGGCTAGCGGGGGGTAAGCAGTATTTT.

J is TRBJ1-5 and V is TRBV19; the match to TRBD1 covers 10 bases. This CDR3 has 16 amino acids. With V trimmed by 3 bases and J by 1 base, 3 bases remained unmatched. Germline values: CDR1 LNHDA, CDR2 SQIVND (reference sequence). CDR3 bases: TGTGCCAGTAGTATTAGACAGGGGGCGAGCAATCAGCCCCAGCATTTT. Amino acids: CASSIRQGASNQPQHF.

The chain is built from TRBV29-1 and TRBJ2-4; D is possibly TRBD1 (5 bases). The CDR3 has 13 residues. The V gene's germline CDR1 is SQVTM and CDR2 ANQGSEA. Trimming removed 7 bases from V and 0 bases from J, with 10 bases in between. The CDR3 region is CSATGLAKNIQYF. CDR3 DNA: TGCAGCGCTACAGGTCTAGCCAAAAACATTCAGTACTTC.

This clone was recorded once. The chain recombines TRBV5-6 with TRBJ1-5; the match to TRBD1 covers 9 bases. J was trimmed by 10 bases and V by 5 bases; bases with no gene match: 10. Germline V gene lookup returns CDR1 SGHDT and CDR2 YYEEEE. The CDR3 length is 14 residues. The CDR3: CASRKDRGRSPQHF. As DNA, the CDR3 is TGTGCCAGCAGGAAGGACAGGGGACGATCTCCCCAGCATTTT.

CDR3 residues: CASTRDRLGEQYF. In DNA, the CDR3 is TGCGCCAGCACCAGGGACAGGCTGGGGGAGCAGTACTTC. The chain is built from TRBV10-1 and TRBJ2-7, with 8 bases identical to TRBD1. V shed 7 bases and J 7 bases; nucleotides not matched to a gene: 9. The CDR3 spans 13 residues. Germline CDR1 reads WNHNN; CDR2 reads SYGVQD (reference sequence).

This clone was recorded a few times. This rearrangement joins TRBV19 to TRBJ1-1; D remains unclear. With 3 bases removed from V and 0 bases from J, the gap between germline ends came to 5 bases. This CDR3 spans 13 amino acids. From germline, CDR1 is LNHDA and CDR2 SQIVND (reference sequence). In DNA, the CDR3 is TGTGCCAGTAGTATCCGGGTGAACACTGAAGCTTTCTTT. This codes for CASSIRVNTEAFF.

V gene TRBV25-1 combines with J gene TRBJ1-5; D is ambiguous. Per the germline V gene, CDR1 is MGHDK and CDR2 is SYGVNS. Deletions cut 11 bases from V and 6 bases from J, with 5 bases between. The CDR3 has 9 residues. The CDR3 protein is CAAGQPQHF. The CDR3 DNA follows: TGTGCCGCCGGTCAGCCCCAGCATTTT. Filled out from reference TRBV25-1 and TRBJ1-5, the complete variable domain reads EADIYQTPRYLVIGTGKKITLECSQTMGHDKMYWYQQDPGMELHLIHYSYGVNSTEKGDLSSESTVSRIRTEHFPLTLESARPSHTSQYLCAAGQPQHFGDGTRLSIL.

The rearrangement uses TRBV4-1 and TRBJ1-5, with 7 bases lining up with TRBD1. The CDR3 sequence is 14 residues long. CDR1 and CDR2 from the germline V gene are MGHRA and YSYEKL. The ends lost 4 bases at V and 5 bases at J; junction bases unmatched: 5. The CDR3 is CASSLAGGDQPQHF. The CDR3 DNA follows: TGCGCCAGCAGCCTAGCAGGGGGAGATCAGCCCCAGCATTTT.

This clone was observed once. This chain joins TRBV5-1 and TRBJ1-6; weak D call: TRBD1 (5 bases). The CDR3 is made up of 15 amino acids. Germline values: CDR1 SGHRS, CDR2 YFSETQ. Trimming shortened V by 0 bases and J by 10 bases, and 14 bases separated the two germline ends. The CDR3 DNA follows: TGCGCCAGCAGCTTGGGGCCGGGGGAGGGGTCACCCCTCCACTTT. As protein: CASSLGPGEGSPLHF.

A note on this clone: The junction departs from germline at one end; a sequencing error may be responsible. The chain is built from TRBV7-9 and TRBJ2-7; TRBD1 agrees at 7 bases. CDR1 is SEHNR, CDR2 FQNEAQ, per germline (reference sequence). This CDR3 has 15 amino acids. CDR3 loop: CSSSPKGQPFYEQYF. CDR3 nucleotide sequence: TGTTCCAGCAGTCCCAAGGGACAGCCTTTCTACGAGCAGTACTTC.

In its sample, this clone was seen many times. The chain employs TRBV5-6 and TRBJ2-2; TRBD1 matches 8 bases. There are 17 residues in the CDR3. Germline CDR1 is SGHDT and CDR2 is YYEEEE. V trimming: 1 base; J trimming: 3 bases; junction bases outside the gene matches: 8. The CDR3 coding sequence is TGTGCCAGCAGCTTGTGGAGACAGGGGACTTACACCGGGGAGCTGTTTTTT. The encoded protein is CASSLWRQGTYTGELFF.

The chain recombines TRBV27 with TRBJ2-5; D possibly corresponds to TRBD1 (5 bases). CDR1 and CDR2 (germline): MNHEY, SMNVEV (reference sequence). With 6 bases removed from V and 1 base from J, the gap between germline ends came to 12 bases. The CDR3 spans 14 residues. CDR3 in DNA: TGTGCCAGCAGCCGTCTAGGGGCCCAAGAGACCCAGTACTTC. This gives the protein CASSRLGAQETQYF.

Only a few counts were recorded for this clone. This chain uses TRBV9 with TRBJ1-1; D is ambiguous. V was trimmed by 7 bases and J by 6 bases, leaving 4 bases between them. The CDR3 runs 9 residues. Germline assignment: CDR1 SGDLS and CDR2 YYNGEE. Here the CDR3 DNA reads TGTGCCAGCCCAGCTGAAGCTTTCTTT. This sequence encodes CASPAEAFF.

Comment on this clone: The same CDR3 arises from other DNA sequences in this sample as well. The J gene is TRBJ1-5, the V gene TRBV5-5; TRBD1 is a possible D gene (6 bases). Germline V CDR1 and CDR2: SGHKS, YYEKEE (reference sequence). V lost 0 bases to trimming and J lost 2 bases, with 6 bases between them. CDR3 size: 14 residues. CDR3 DNA: TGTGCCAGCAGCTTGGAGGGGGGCAATCAGCCCCAGCATTTT. Protein product: CASSLEGGNQPQHF.

The chain employs TRBV6-1 and TRBJ1-2, with D tentatively TRBD1 (6 bases). This CDR3 comprises 15 residues. Germline lookup yields CDR1 MNHNS and CDR2 SASEGT. V shed 6 bases and J shed 4 bases, with 18 bases lying between them. The chain's CDR3 is CASSFKDRSAYGYTF. Written as DNA, the CDR3 is TGTGCCAGCAGCTTCAAAGACAGGAGCGCCTATGGCTACACCTTC.

J is TRBJ2-1 and V is TRBV4-1; 16 bases align to TRBD2. Germline loops: CDR1 MGHRA, CDR2 YSYEKL. J gave up 9 bases and V 3 bases, and 8 bases lay outside the gene matches. The CDR3 runs 17 residues. This CDR3 reads CASSHPGLAGGHSEQFF. The CDR3 bases are TGCGCCAGCAGCCACCCGGGACTAGCGGGGGGGCATAGTGAGCAGTTCTTC.

This clone has just a few counts. The V gene is TRBV6-5, the J gene TRBJ1-3, with 7 bases aligning to TRBD1. The CDR3 runs to 16 residues. J was trimmed by 0 bases and V by 2 bases; bases with no gene match: 4. CDR1 and CDR2 (germline): MNHEY, SVGAGI. CDR3 nucleotides: TGTGCCAGCAGTTACGCCCGGGACAGCTCTGGAAACACCATATATTTT. Protein: CASSYARDSSGNTIYF.

This chain uses TRBV19 with TRBJ1-1; D is unclear. Looked up from germline, CDR1 is LNHDA and CDR2 is SQIVND (reference sequence). The CDR3 has 11 residues. The V and J ends lost 5 bases and 7 bases respectively, with 8 bases between them. In DNA form, the CDR3 reads TGTGCCAGTAGTGTGTACAGTGAAGCTTTCTTT. Residues: CASSVYSEAFF.

This clone was counted a single time. V usage is TRBV7-6 and J usage is TRBJ1-1, with 7 bases lining up with TRBD1. Germline V gives CDR1 SGHVS, CDR2 FNYEAQ. This CDR3 spans 15 amino acids. J lost 1 base, V lost 4 bases, and 6 bases had no gene match. This chain's CDR3 is CASSWRTGKNTEAFF. In nucleotides, the CDR3 is TGTGCCAGCAGCTGGCGGACAGGAAAGAACACTGAAGCTTTCTTT.

The chain links TRBV4-1 to TRBJ1-1; a weak D match, TRBD1 (5 bases). Trimming pared 3 bases from V and 1 base from J, leaving 12 bases between. From germline, CDR1 is MGHRA and CDR2 YSYEKL. The CDR3 runs 15 residues. The CDR3 DNA reads TGCGCCAGCAGCCATACTGGGGGGGAGAACACTGAAGCTTTCTTT. Protein sequence: CASSHTGGENTEAFF.

CDR3 protein: CASRGGGVAFF. The CDR3 DNA follows: TGTGCCAGCCGCGGGGGGGGCGTAGCTTTCTTT. J is TRBJ1-1 and V is TRBV19; D possibly corresponds to TRBD1 (6 bases). Trimming cost V 9 bases and J 10 bases, with 15 bases left between them. This CDR3 region has 11 residues. The germline gives CDR1 LNHDA, CDR2 SQIVND (reference sequence).

This clone has more than one count but fewer than ten. The CDR3 loop reads CASSLGTSGNVETQYF. In DNA form, the CDR3 reads TGTGCCAGCAGCTTAGGGACTAGCGGGAACGTTGAGACCCAGTACTTC. This sequence joins TRBV11-2 and TRBJ2-5, with 12 bases lining up with TRBD2. Germline V gene data show CDR1 as SGHAT and CDR2 as FQNNGV. This CDR3 is built from 16 residues. The V gene end was trimmed by 1 base and the J gene end by 5 bases; junction bases not matched to a gene: 5.

V gene TRBV19 combines with J gene TRBJ2-3, with 8 bases aligning to TRBD1. Looked up from germline, CDR1 is LNHDA and CDR2 is SQIVND (reference sequence). The length of the CDR3 is 16 residues. V gave up 5 bases and J gave up 10 bases; unmatched junction bases: 17. The CDR3, as DNA: TGTGCCAGTAGTCCCCCCGGGGACAGGAGAGGCACGGCGCAGTATTTT. Translated: CASSPPGDRRGTAQYF.

This clone turned up a few times. The rearrangement joins TRBV5-1 to TRBJ1-1; D is uncertain. V shed 4 bases and J shed 0 bases, with 7 bases lying between them. CDR3 size: 13 residues. Looked up from germline, CDR1 is SGHRS and CDR2 is YFSETQ. In nucleotides, the CDR3 is TGCGCCAGCAGCCCCTCTTTGAACACTGAAGCTTTCTTT. This codes for CASSPSLNTEAFF.